This TCR beta chain was sequenced during a study of T cells in localized non-small cell lung cancer. Points from the study as a whole: Since sequencing was restricted to only one region of the tumor, intratumor heterogeneity remains a possibility. Higher adjacent-lung clonality was associated with shorter survival.

Notes on this clone: Antigen: not known.

The V gene lost 7 bases and the J gene lost 2 bases, with 8 bases spanning the gap. The germline gives CDR1 MDHEN, CDR2 SYDVKM. The CDR3 covers 13 residues. The protocol was immunoSEQ multiplex PCR, while the TCRdb copy is restricted to in-frame clones and leaves out a portion. The sample contains 45,000 to 60,000 clones, 85% to 90% of which appear only once. Sequencing used PBMCs, obtained before any cancer treatment. The clonotype originates from a man aged 40 to 70 with stage II lung adenocarcinoma. The chain carries TRBV28 and TRBJ2-2, with a weak D call TRBD1 (6 bases). The CDR3 sequence: CASKDSNTGELFF. The CDR3 region has the DNA TGTGCCAGCAAGGACAGTAACACCGGGGAGCTGTTTTTT. Drawing the rest from reference TRBV28 and TRBJ2-2, the complete variable domain is DVKVTQSSRYLVKRTGEKVFLECVQDMDHENMFWYRQDPGLGLRLIYFSYDVKMKEKGDIPEGYSVSREKKERFSLILESASTNQTSMYLCASKDSNTGELFFGEGSRLTVL.